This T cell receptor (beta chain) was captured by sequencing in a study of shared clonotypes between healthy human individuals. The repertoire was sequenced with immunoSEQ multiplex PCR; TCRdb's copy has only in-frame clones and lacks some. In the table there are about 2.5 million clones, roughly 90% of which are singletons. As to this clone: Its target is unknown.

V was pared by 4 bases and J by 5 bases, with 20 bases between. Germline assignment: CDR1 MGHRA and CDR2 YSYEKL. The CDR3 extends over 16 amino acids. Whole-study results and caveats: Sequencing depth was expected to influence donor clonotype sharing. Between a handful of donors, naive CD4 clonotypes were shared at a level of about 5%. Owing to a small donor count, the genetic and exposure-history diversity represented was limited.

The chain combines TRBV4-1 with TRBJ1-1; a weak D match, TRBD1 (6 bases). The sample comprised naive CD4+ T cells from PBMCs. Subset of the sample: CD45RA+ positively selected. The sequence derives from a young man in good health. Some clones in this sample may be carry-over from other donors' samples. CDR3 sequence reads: CASSRDDGGRGTEAFF. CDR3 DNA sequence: TGCGCCAGCAGCCGAGACGATGGGGGGCGCGGAACTGAAGCTTTCTTT.